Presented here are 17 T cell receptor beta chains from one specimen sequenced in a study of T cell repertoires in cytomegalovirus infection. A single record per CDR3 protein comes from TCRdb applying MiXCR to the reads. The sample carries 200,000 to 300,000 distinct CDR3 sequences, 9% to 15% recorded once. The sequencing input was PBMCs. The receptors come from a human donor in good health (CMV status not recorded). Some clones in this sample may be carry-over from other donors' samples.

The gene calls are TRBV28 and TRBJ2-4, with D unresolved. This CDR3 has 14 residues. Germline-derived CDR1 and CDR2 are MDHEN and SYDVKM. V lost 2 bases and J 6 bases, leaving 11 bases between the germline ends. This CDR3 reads CASSLPSMPNIQYF. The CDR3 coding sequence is TGTGCCAGCAGTTTACCCTCCATGCCAAACATTCAGTACTTC.

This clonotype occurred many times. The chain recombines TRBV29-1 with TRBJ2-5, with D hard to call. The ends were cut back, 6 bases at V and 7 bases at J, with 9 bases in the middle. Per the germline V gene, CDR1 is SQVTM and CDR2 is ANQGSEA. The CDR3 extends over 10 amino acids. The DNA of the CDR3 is TGCAGCGTGCTCGTCGGGACCCAGTACTTC. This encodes CSVLVGTQYF.

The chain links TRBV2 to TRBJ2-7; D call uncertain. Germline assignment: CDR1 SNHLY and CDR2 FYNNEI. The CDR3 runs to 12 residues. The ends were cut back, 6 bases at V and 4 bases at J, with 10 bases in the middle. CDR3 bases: TGTGCCAGCAGGGGCGGTGGTTACGAGCAGTACTTC. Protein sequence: CASRGGGYEQYF.

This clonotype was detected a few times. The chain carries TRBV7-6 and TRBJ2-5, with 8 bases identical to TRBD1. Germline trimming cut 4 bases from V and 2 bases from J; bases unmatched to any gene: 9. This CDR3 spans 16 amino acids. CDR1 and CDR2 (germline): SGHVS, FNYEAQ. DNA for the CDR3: TGTGCCAGCAGCTATCGGACAGGGCTTAATCAAGAGACCCAGTACTTC. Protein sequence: CASSYRTGLNQETQYF. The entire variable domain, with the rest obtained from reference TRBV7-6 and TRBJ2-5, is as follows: GAGVSQSPRYKVTKRGQDVALRCDPISGHVSLYWYRQALGQGPEFLTYFNYEAQQDKSGLPNDRFSAERPEGSISTLTIQRTEQRDSAMYRCASSYRTGLNQETQYFGPGTRLLVL.

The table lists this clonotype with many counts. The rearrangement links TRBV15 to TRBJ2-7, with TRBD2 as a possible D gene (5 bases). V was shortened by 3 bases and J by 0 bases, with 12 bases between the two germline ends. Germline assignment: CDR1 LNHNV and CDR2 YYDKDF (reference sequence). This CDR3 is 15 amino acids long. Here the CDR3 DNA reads TGTGCCACCAGCAGCCGCGGGCCCAGCTCCTACGAGCAGTACTTC. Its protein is CATSSRGPSSYEQYF.

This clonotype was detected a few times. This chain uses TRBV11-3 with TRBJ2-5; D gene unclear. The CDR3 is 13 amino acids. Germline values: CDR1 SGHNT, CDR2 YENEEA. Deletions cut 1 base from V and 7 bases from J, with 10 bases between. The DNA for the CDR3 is TGTGCCAGCAGCTTAGCCACTTACTCGACCCAGTACTTC. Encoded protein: CASSLATYSTQYF.

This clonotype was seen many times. The CDR3 sequence is CSVADTPREPQHF. Here the CDR3 DNA reads TGCAGCGTTGCGGACACCCCTAGGGAGCCCCAGCATTTT. This chain joins TRBV29-1 and TRBJ1-5; D perhaps matches TRBD1 (5 bases). The CDR3 sequence is 13 residues long. Germline V gives CDR1 SQVTM, CDR2 ANQGSEA. V gave up 4 bases and J gave up 8 bases, with 15 bases separating them.

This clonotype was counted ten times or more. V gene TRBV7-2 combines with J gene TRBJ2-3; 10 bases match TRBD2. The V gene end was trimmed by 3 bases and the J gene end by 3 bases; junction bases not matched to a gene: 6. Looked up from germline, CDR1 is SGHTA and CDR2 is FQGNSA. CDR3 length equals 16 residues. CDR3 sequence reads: CASSFSGLAETDTQYF. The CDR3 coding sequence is TGTGCCAGCAGCTTCTCCGGACTAGCGGAAACAGATACGCAGTATTTT.

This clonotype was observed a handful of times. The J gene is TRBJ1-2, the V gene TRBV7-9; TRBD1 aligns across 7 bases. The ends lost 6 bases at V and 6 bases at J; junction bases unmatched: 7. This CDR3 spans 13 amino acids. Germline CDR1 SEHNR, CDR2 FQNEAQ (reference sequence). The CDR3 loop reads CASSQQGMDGYTF. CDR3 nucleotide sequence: TGTGCCAGCAGTCAACAGGGGATGGATGGCTACACCTTC.

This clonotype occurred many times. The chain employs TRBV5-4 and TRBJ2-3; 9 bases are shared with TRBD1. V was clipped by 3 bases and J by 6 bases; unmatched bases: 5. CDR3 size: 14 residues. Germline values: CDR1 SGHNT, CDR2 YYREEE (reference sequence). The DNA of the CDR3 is TGTGCCAGCAGCTCGGAACAGGGGGCGGATACGCAGTATTTT. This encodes CASSSEQGADTQYF.

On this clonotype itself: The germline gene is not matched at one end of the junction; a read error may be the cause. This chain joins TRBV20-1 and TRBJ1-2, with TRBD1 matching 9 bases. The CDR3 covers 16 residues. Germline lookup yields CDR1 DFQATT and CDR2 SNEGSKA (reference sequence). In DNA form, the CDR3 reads TGCAGTGCTAGAGACAGTCCTGGGACAGGGCCCTATGGCTACATCTTC. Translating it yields CSARDSPGTGPYGYIF.

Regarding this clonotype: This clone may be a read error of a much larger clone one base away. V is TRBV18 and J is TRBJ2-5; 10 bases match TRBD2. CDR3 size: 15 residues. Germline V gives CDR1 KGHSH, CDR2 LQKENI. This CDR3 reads CASSPKRSGGETKYF. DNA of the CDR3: TGTGCCAGCTCACCGAAGCGGAGCGGGGGGGAGACCAAGTACTTC. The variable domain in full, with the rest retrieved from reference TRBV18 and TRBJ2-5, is NAGVMQNPRHLVRRRGQEARLRCSPMKGHSHVYWYRQLPEEGLKFMVYLQKENIIDESGMPKERFSAEFPKEGPSILRIQQVVRGDSAAYFCASSPKRSGGETKYFGPGTRLLVL.

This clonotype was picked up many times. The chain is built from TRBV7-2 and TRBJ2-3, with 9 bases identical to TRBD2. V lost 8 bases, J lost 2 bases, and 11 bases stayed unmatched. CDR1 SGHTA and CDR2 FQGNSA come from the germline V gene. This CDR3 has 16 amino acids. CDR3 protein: CASALRLAESTDTQYF. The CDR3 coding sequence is TGTGCCAGCGCCCTGAGACTAGCGGAATCCACAGATACGCAGTATTTT.

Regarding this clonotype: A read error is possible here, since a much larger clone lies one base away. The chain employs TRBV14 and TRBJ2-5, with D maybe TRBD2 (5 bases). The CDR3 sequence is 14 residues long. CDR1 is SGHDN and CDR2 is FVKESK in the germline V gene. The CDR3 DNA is TGTGCCAGCAGCTCTTGGACTGGGCAAGAGACCAAGTACTTC. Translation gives CASSSWTGQETKYF. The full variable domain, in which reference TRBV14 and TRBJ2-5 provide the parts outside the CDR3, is EAGVTQFPSHSVIEKGQTVTLRCDPISGHDNLYWYRRVMGKEIKFLLHFVKESKQDESGMPNNRFLAERTGGTYSTLKVQPAELEDSGVYFCASSSWTGQETKYFGPGTRLLVL.

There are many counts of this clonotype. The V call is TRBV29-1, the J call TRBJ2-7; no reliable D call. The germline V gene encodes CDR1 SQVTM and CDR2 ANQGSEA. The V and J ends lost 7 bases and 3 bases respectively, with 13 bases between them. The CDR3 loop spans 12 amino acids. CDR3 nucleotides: TGCAGCGCTTATCTGAGTAACTACGAGCAGTACTTC. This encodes CSAYLSNYEQYF.

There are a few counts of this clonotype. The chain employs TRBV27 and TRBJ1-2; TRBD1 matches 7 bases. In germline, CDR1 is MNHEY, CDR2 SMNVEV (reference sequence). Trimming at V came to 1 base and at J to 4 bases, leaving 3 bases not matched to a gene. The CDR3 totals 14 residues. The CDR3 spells CASSLLGGSYGYTF. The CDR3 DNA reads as TGTGCCAGCAGTTTATTAGGGGGCAGCTATGGCTACACCTTC.

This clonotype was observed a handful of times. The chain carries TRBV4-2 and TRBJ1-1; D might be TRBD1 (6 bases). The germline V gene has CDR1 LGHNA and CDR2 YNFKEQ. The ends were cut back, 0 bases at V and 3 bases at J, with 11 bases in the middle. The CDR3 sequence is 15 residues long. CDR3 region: CASSQDGGKDTEAFF. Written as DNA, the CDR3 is TGTGCCAGCAGCCAAGACGGGGGCAAGGACACTGAAGCTTTCTTT.